Listed below are T cell receptor beta chains from one sample, sequenced in a study of identifying expanded T cells in peripheral blood. Data came from immunoSEQ multiplex PCR; TCRdb stores just in-frame clones and leaves some out. The repertoire includes about 94,000 clones, approximately 88% of them detected once, and approximately 5% sits in the top ten. Sequencing used blood. These TCRs come from a person aged 18-69 years in good health. The CDR3 runs from the conserved cysteine through the conserved F or W. The D gene is left open where the match is weak. Not all rows give a size; the values are once, few, many and, for expanded clones, a class.

d_call	clone_size	j_call	v_call	cdr3_aa	cdr3_nt
TRBD2	-	TRBJ2-1	TRBV19	CASSTGLAGVNEQFF	TGTGCCAGTAGTACCGGACTAGCGGGGGTTAATGAGCAGTTCTTC
TRBD1	-	TRBJ1-2	TRBV19	CASSFRQGGIDYGYTF	TGTGCCAGTAGTTTTCGACAGGGGGGGATTGACTATGGCTACACCTTC
-	-	TRBJ1-1	TRBV7-4	CASSLRPWGRGGATEAFF	TGTGCCAGCAGCTTGCGGCCCTGGGGCAGGGGTGGAGCCACTGAAGCTTTCTTT
-	-	TRBJ1-1	TRBV30	CAWSPRKDTEAFF	TGTGCCTGGAGTCCCCGCAAGGACACTGAAGCTTTCTTT
TRBD1	once	TRBJ2-7	TRBV10-3	CAISESWTGREQYF	TGTGCCATCAGTGAGTCCTGGACAGGGAGGGAGCAGTACTTC
-	-	TRBJ2-7	TRBV6-5	CASSYSKKVHYEQYF	TGTGCCAGCAGTTACTCGAAAAAGGTTCACTACGAGCAGTACTTC
-	-	TRBJ1-6	TRBV10-2	CASSDRGSYNSPLHF	TGCGCCAGCAGTGATCGGGGCTCCTATAATTCACCCCTCCACTTT
-	-	TRBJ2-5	TRBV7-9	CASSLEGAGTQETQYF	TGTGCCAGCAGCTTAGAGGGGGCGGGGACACAAGAGACCCAGTACTTC
-	-	TRBJ2-1	TRBV19	CASSNPNEQFF	TGTGCCAGTAGTAACCCCAATGAGCAGTTCTTC
-	once	TRBJ1-6	TRBV30	CAWSGNSPLHF	TGTGCCTGGAGCGGTAATTCACCCCTCCACTTT
TRBD2	-	TRBJ2-2	TRBV7-9	CASSGLAGSNTGELFF	TGTGCCAGCAGCGGACTAGCGGGCTCGAACACCGGGGAGCTGTTTTTT
TRBD2	-	TRBJ2-1	TRBV5-6	CASLPRPSGYNEQFF	TGTGCCAGCCTCCCCAGGCCTAGCGGCTACAATGAGCAGTTCTTC
-	-	TRBJ2-6	TRBV21-1	CASSTEQGTPGANVLTF	TGTGCCAGCAGCACAGAACAGGGGACCCCTGGGGCCAACGTCCTGACTTTC
TRBD2	-	TRBJ2-1	TRBV5-3	CARSRGRSSYNEQFF	TGTGCCAGAAGCCGCGGGAGAAGCTCCTACAATGAGCAGTTCTTC
-	-	TRBJ1-5	TRBV19	CASSTFRVLTDQPQHF	TGTGCCAGTAGTACCTTCCGGGTCCTCACGGATCAGCCCCAGCATTTT
-	-	TRBJ1-6	TRBV6-1	CASRLRQEDSPLHF	TGTGCCAGCCGACTGAGACAGGAGGATTCACCCCTCCACTTT
TRBD2	-	TRBJ2-7	TRBV5-1	CASSLRASGVTEQYF	TGCGCCAGCAGCTTGAGGGCTAGCGGAGTCACGGAGCAGTACTTC
-	-	TRBJ2-5	TRBV30	CAWSVRGETQYF	TGTGCCTGGAGTGTCAGGGGAGAGACCCAGTACTTC
TRBD1	-	TRBJ1-5	TRBV30	CAWSGTGGGNQPQHF	TGTGCCTGGAGTGGAACAGGGGGCGGCAATCAGCCCCAGCATTTT
-	few	TRBJ2-1	TRBV4-3	CASSQDMTIFPNEQFF	TGCGCCAGCAGCCAAGATATGACTATTTTCCCCAATGAGCAGTTCTTC
-	-	TRBJ2-7	TRBV11-2	CATRNYEQYF	TGTGCCACCCGAAACTACGAGCAGTACTTC
-	-	TRBJ1-4	TRBV6-1	CASSELVRSKKLFF	TGTGCCAGCAGTGAACTGGTACGGAGCAAGAAACTGTTTTTT
TRBD1	-	TRBJ1-4	TRBV9	CASSPYGQGAEKLFF	TGTGCCAGCAGCCCCTACGGACAGGGGGCTGAAAAACTGTTTTTT
-	-	TRBJ2-2	TRBV5-1	CASSLDRINTGELFF	TGCGCCAGCAGCTTGGACAGAATTAACACCGGGGAGCTGTTTTTT
-	-	TRBJ2-1	TRBV5-5	CASSSPSSYNEQFF	TGTGCCAGCAGCTCCCCCAGCTCCTACAATGAGCAGTTCTTC
TRBD1	-	TRBJ2-2	TRBV10-3	CAIMGQGSTGELFF	TGTGCCATCATGGGACAGGGGAGCACCGGGGAGCTGTTTTTT
TRBD2	-	TRBJ2-5	TRBV7-7	CASSLAGRGQETQYF	TGTGCCAGCAGCTTAGCTGGGCGGGGGCAAGAGACCCAGTACTTC
-	-	TRBJ1-1	TRBV19	CASSSVENTEAFF	TGTGCCAGTAGTAGTGTGGAGAACACTGAAGCTTTCTTT
-	-	TRBJ1-2	TRBV30	CAWSVLQGNYGYTF	TGTGCCTGGAGTGTACTTCAGGGAAACTATGGCTACACCTTC
-	-	TRBJ2-3	TRBV18	CASSRGLRTDTQYF	TGTGCCAGCTCACGAGGGTTGAGAACAGATACGCAGTATTTT
-	-	TRBJ2-2	TRBV9	CASGGQPPNTGELFF	TGTGCCAGCGGAGGACAGCCTCCGAACACCGGGGAGCTGTTTTTT